Listed here are 19 T cell receptor beta chains from one sample, sequenced in a study of CD8+CD57+ T cells in acquired aplastic anemia. Sequencing was done on patients that had shown CD8+CD57+ cell expansion by flow cytometry. Genomic DNA served as template for TCR beta VDJ and CDR3 profiling. MiXCR, applied by TCRdb to the reads, yields one record per CDR3 protein. Of over 150,000 distinct CDR3 sequences detected, approximately 52% appear once; the ten largest clones hold about 12%. What was sequenced was sorted CD4+, CD8+, or CD8+CD57+ T cells (not recorded which) from PBMCs. All receptors come from a human donor with aplastic anemia.

This chain links TRBV20-1 with TRBJ2-5; D ambiguous. The germline gives CDR1 DFQATT, CDR2 SNEGSKA (reference sequence). Trimming stripped 2 bases from V and 0 bases from J, with 4 bases between. The CDR3 contains 12 residues. CDR3 protein: CSARQYQETQYF. Here the CDR3 DNA reads TGCAGTGCTAGACAGTACCAAGAGACCCAGTACTTC.

The chain recombines TRBV10-2 with TRBJ1-2; D possibly corresponds to TRBD1 (5 bases). V was cut by 2 bases and J by 5 bases, with 12 bases left in between. This CDR3 is 14 amino acids long. The germline V gene encodes CDR1 WSHSY and CDR2 SAAADI. CDR3 nucleotide sequence: TGCGCCAGCAGTGAGGGGCCAAGACAGTATGGCTACACCTTC. This translates into CASSEGPRQYGYTF.

V is TRBV9 and J is TRBJ1-2; 7 positions match TRBD1. This CDR3 has 17 amino acids. Germline V lookup: CDR1 SGDLS, CDR2 YYNGEE. The V gene end was trimmed by 0 bases and the J gene end by 9 bases; junction bases not matched to a gene: 17. The CDR3 bases are TGTGCCAGCAGCGTAGTAATGGAGGGGGACAGCCGTGGGAGCTACACCTTC. Its protein is CASSVVMEGDSRGSYTF.

This chain links TRBV5-1 with TRBJ2-1; D unclear. Per the germline V gene, CDR1 is SGHRS and CDR2 is YFSETQ. This CDR3 comprises 14 residues. V dropped 5 bases and J dropped 4 bases, with 13 bases sitting between them. CDR3 loop: CASRDRAMYNEQFF. CDR3 in DNA: TGCGCCAGCAGAGACCGGGCCATGTACAATGAGCAGTTCTTC.

V is TRBV7-9 and J is TRBJ1-1, with no clear D. CDR3 length: 12 amino acids. CDR1 is SEHNR and CDR2 is FQNEAQ in the germline V gene (reference sequence). The V end lost 3 bases, the J end lost 3 bases, and 5 bases lay between the germline ends. The DNA of the CDR3 is TGTGCCAGCAGCTTCGGACACACTGAAGCTTTCTTT. Protein product: CASSFGHTEAFF.

The V call is TRBV10-3, the J call TRBJ2-7, with TRBD1 identical over 9 bases. V trimming: 6 bases; J trimming: 5 bases; junction bases outside the gene matches: 11. This CDR3 spans 15 amino acids. Germline lookup yields CDR1 ENHRY and CDR2 SYGVKD. The CDR3 DNA is TGTGCCATCAGCGACCCGGACAGGGGTGGGGACGAGCAGTACTTC. Encoded protein: CAISDPDRGGDEQYF.

The J gene is TRBJ2-1, the V gene TRBV7-6; 9 nucleotides agree with TRBD2. CDR3 length: 13 residues. Looked up from germline, CDR1 is SGHVS and CDR2 is FNYEAQ. Trimming cost V 7 bases and J 8 bases; bases outside gene matches: 6. CDR3 protein: CASTAGGQHEQFF. The CDR3 bases are TGTGCCAGCACGGCGGGGGGGCAGCATGAGCAGTTCTTC.

The chain links TRBV24-1 to TRBJ2-1; tentative D call: TRBD1 (6 bases). V was pared by 4 bases and J by 7 bases, with 10 bases between. This CDR3 contains 13 residues. Germline loops: CDR1 KGHDR, CDR2 SFDVKD. CDR3 sequence reads: CATSDLQGNEQFF. CDR3 DNA: TGTGCCACCAGTGACCTGCAGGGGAATGAGCAGTTCTTC.

This clonotype was detected many times. The CDR3 DNA follows: TGCGCCAGCAGCCCGCGGCGGCAGTCAACTGGAAACACCATATATTTT. It yields the protein CASSPRRQSTGNTIYF. This chain joins TRBV5-1 and TRBJ1-3; D is unclear. The CDR3 is 16 amino acids. Germline assignment: CDR1 SGHRS and CDR2 YFSETQ. V dropped 4 bases and J dropped 2 bases, with 16 bases sitting between them.

This clonotype was picked up many times. V and J are TRBV19 and TRBJ1-5; 10 bases map to TRBD1. V lost 8 bases, J lost 7 bases, and 11 bases stayed unmatched. Looked up from germline, CDR1 is LNHDA and CDR2 is SQIVND (reference sequence). The CDR3 extends over 15 amino acids. In DNA form, the CDR3 reads TGTGCCAGTCGCGAGACGGGACAGGGGAGGCAGCCCCAGCATTTT. It is translated as CASRETGQGRQPQHF.

The V gene is TRBV19, the J gene TRBJ1-1; TRBD1 might be the D (5 bases). The CDR3 has 15 amino acids. The germline V and J ends were trimmed by 9 bases and 4 bases, with 21 bases remaining between them. Germline CDR1 and CDR2: LNHDA and SQIVND (reference sequence). The CDR3 sequence is CASVRDAEKATEAFF. The CDR3 coding sequence is TGTGCCAGCGTCCGGGACGCGGAAAAGGCCACTGAAGCTTTCTTT.

This clonotype was picked up a small number of times. The rearrangement joins TRBV2 to TRBJ1-2; the D is unclear. This CDR3 comprises 11 residues. Germline V gene lookup returns CDR1 SNHLY and CDR2 FYNNEI. V gave up 7 bases and J gave up 8 bases, with 11 bases separating them. The CDR3 sequence is CASNTGGGYTF. The CDR3 DNA is TGTGCCAGCAATACGGGCGGAGGCTACACCTTC.

V usage is TRBV20-1 and J usage is TRBJ2-7, with 11 positions matching TRBD2. The CDR3 runs 13 residues. The trim removed 5 bases at V and 6 bases at J, leaving 6 bases unmatched. Germline V gives CDR1 DFQATT, CDR2 SNEGSKA (reference sequence). For the CDR3, the DNA is TGCAGTGCTGAACTAGCGGGAGTACCCGAGCAGTACTTC. This sequence encodes CSAELAGVPEQYF.

There are many counts of this clonotype. The chain links TRBV4-2 to TRBJ1-5, with TRBD1 as a possible D gene (5 bases). The germline gives CDR1 LGHNA, CDR2 YNFKEQ. There are 16 residues in the CDR3. Trimming cost V 0 bases and J 5 bases, with 14 bases left between them. The CDR3 reads CASSQEVGRGDQPQHF. CDR3 bases: TGTGCCAGCAGCCAAGAGGTCGGGCGGGGGGATCAGCCCCAGCATTTT.

This clonotype was recorded a few times. The rearrangement joins TRBV11-2 to TRBJ2-1; D may be TRBD1 or TRBD2 (5 bases each). CDR1 and CDR2 from the germline V gene are SGHAT and FQNNGV. This CDR3 has 15 residues. Trimming removed 4 bases from V and 2 bases from J, with 12 bases in between. CDR3 in amino acids: CASSSIPGPYNEQFF. DNA of the CDR3: TGTGCCAGCAGCTCCATTCCGGGACCCTACAATGAGCAGTTCTTC.

The J gene is TRBJ1-1, the V gene TRBV5-8; no firm D call. The CDR3 runs to 13 residues. The ends were cut back, 0 bases at V and 4 bases at J, with 7 bases in the middle. Germline CDR1 is SGHTS and CDR2 is YDEGEE. The CDR3 DNA reads as TGTGCCAGCAGCTTGGCCAAGGGCACTGAAGCTTTCTTT. Protein: CASSLAKGTEAFF.

V is TRBV20-1 and J is TRBJ2-3, with D possibly TRBD2 on 6 matching bases. With 5 bases removed from V and 2 bases from J, the gap between germline ends came to 14 bases. The length of the CDR3 is 14 residues. Germline values: CDR1 DFQATT, CDR2 SNEGSKA (reference sequence). The CDR3 reads CSALETRDTDTQYF. The CDR3 DNA follows: TGCAGTGCTCTCGAGACTAGAGACACAGATACGCAGTATTTT.

The chain combines TRBV2 with TRBJ1-4; no reliable D call. The CDR3 is 15 residues long. Trimming took off 0 bases at V and 3 bases at J, with 8 bases between the two ends. Germline CDR1 is SNHLY and CDR2 is FYNNEI. The CDR3 DNA reads TGTGCCAGCAGTGAAGCGCGAGGGCCTAATGAAAAACTGTTTTTT. It translates to CASSEARGPNEKLFF.

The CDR3 spells CASSPGSAAYEQYF. The CDR3 bases are TGCGCCAGCAGCCCCGGGAGCGCGGCCTACGAGCAGTACTTC. The rearrangement joins TRBV5-1 to TRBJ2-7; a weak D match, TRBD2 (6 bases). Germline V CDR1 and CDR2: SGHRS, YFSETQ. This CDR3 has 14 residues. The V and J ends lost 4 bases and 2 bases respectively, with 13 bases between them.